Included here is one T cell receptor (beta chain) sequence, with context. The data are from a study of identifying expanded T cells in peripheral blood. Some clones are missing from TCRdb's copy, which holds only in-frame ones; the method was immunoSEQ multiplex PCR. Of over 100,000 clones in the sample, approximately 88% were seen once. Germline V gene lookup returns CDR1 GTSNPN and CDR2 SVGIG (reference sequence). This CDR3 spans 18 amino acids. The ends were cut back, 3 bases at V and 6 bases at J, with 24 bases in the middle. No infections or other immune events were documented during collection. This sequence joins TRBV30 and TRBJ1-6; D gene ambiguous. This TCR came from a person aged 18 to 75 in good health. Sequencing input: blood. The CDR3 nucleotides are TGTGCCTGGAGCCAAGGAGGAACGTCGGGCATGGTTAATTCACCCCTCCACTTT. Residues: CAWSQGGTSGMVNSPLHF.